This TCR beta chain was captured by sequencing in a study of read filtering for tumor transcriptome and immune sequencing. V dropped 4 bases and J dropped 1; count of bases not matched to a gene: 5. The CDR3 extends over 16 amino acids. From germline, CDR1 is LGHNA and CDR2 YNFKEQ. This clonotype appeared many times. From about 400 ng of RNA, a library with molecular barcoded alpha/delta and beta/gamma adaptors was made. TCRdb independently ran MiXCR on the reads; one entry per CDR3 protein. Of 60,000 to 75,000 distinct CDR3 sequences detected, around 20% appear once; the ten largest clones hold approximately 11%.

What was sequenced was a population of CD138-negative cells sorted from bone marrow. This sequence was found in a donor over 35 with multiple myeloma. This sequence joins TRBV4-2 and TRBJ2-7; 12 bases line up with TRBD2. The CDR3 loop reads CASSPPGLAGSYEQYF. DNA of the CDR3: TGTGCCAGCAGCCCCCCAGGACTAGCGGGATCCTACGAGCAGTACTTC.